This TCR beta chain was identified during a study of blood T cell repertoires in COVID-19 (TCRdb year 2020). Concerning the study at large: Collaborator samples came from the United States, Italy and Spain and covered acute and convalescent phases of COVID-19. The material from the prospective study consisted of cDNA or gDNA derived from T cells, B-cell-depleted T cells, or PBMCs. The dataset comprised deeply sampled blood TCRbeta repertoires from subjects exposed to, actively infected with, or recovered from COVID-19. The repertoires were released in a freely available public database intended as a resource for research on the immune response to SARS-CoV-2. Samples were obtained from the ongoing ImmuneRACE study (first 160 participants) and from about 1,300 subjects provided by 6 global collaborators. A de-identified subject ID, COVID-19 status, age in years and sex were almost always included in the sample metadata. Where available, HLA class I and class II types were taken from metadata supplied by the sample provider and were not determined by assay-based typing. Broad study findings and their caveats: How much clinical and demographic metadata was included differed by source and by participant, and the metadata was provided uncurated.

Each collaborating institution followed its own protocols to collect whole blood in K2EDTA tubes. For TCRbeta analysis, collaborators shipped samples as frozen whole blood, isolated PBMCs, or DNA extracted from either of those sample types. A note on this clone: It has no known antigen specificity. Qualities for individual bases were not recorded, and no much larger clone is one base off.

The immunoSEQ Assay, a bias-controlled multiplex PCR, was used to amplify TCRbeta CDR3 regions from genomic DNA. Processing in the source paper ran as follows. The number of nucleated cells in each sample was estimated by amplification of reference gene primers within the assay. To quantify the absolute abundance of each unique TCRbeta CDR3 rearrangement, sequence reads were collapsed and filtered. For each sample, productive Simpson clonality was calculated as the square root of Simpson's diversity index over productive rearrangements. Held by TCRdb, this immuneACCESS table contains in-frame sequences only and omits some clones. Under half of the omission traces to an unresolved V gene where checked; the cause of the rest is unknown. The V and J calls and clone size are taken from that table; D and trimming were inferred from the DNA. The sample table holds over 90,000 clones, of which about 80% were seen once. The ten largest clonotypes hold roughly 13% of the sample.

Measured from the cysteine to the phenylalanine, the CDR3 is 15 residues long. The read is trimmed to its CDR3 DNA, 45 bases read in frame from base 1. Trimming removed 5 bases from V and 1 base from J, leaving 14 bases between the germline ends. CDR1 MDHEN and CDR2 SYDVKM are derived from the germline V gene. What was sequenced was peripheral blood. The source of this sequence is a human donor in a cohort sampled during active or convalescent COVID-19. The sequence is built from TRBV28 and TRBJ1-1, and possibly TRBD1, on 6 matching bases. The CDR3 has the sequence CASSTLQGWNTEAFF. The base sequence is TGTGCCAGCAGTACCCTACAGGGATGGAACACTGAAGCTTTCTTT.